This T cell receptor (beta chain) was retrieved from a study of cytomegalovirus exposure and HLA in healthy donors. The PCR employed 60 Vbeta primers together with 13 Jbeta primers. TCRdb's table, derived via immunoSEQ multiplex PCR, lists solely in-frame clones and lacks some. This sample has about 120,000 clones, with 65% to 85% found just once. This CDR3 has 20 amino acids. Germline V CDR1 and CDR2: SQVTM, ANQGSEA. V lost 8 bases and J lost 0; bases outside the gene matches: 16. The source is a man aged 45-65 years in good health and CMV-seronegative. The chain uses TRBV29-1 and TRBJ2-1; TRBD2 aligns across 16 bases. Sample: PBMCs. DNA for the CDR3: TGCAGCCCGGGACTAGCGGGAGGGCCTGCCGAAGCTCGCTCCTACAATGAGCAGTTCTTC. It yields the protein CSPGLAGGPAEARSYNEQFF.